This is a list of T cell receptor beta chains from one sample in a study of T cells in Graves' hyperthyroidism and ophthalmopathy. MiXCR was run by TCRdb on the multiplex PCR reads, yielding one entry per CDR3 protein. The data contain approximately 600,000 distinct CDR3 sequences, 16% of them seen just once; the ten biggest clones take up 3% to 4%. The sequenced sample was blood. The receptors were sampled from a woman aged 30 to 39 with Graves' hyperthyroidism. CDR3s include the opening cysteine and the closing phenylalanine or tryptophan. A D gene is named only where the DNA matches it firmly. Part of the rows lack a size; the others show once, few, many or a class for expanded clones.

cdr3_nt cdr3_aa d_call j_call v_call clone_size
TGTGCCATCAGTGTGTCCGGGGAGACCCAGTACTTC CAISVSGETQYF - TRBJ2-5 TRBV10-3 -
TGTGCCAGCCTTCAAAGGGGAAGTTACGAGCAGTACTTC CASLQRGSYEQYF - TRBJ2-7 TRBV13 many
TGTGCCAGCAGCTTAGTGCAGTGGGCGTGGGAGACCCAGTACTTC CASSLVQWAWETQYF - TRBJ2-5 TRBV7-3 -
TGTGCCAGCAGTTACACCCGAAGACGTACAGGGGTGAGAACTGAAGCTTTCTTT CASSYTRRRTGVRTEAFF TRBD1 TRBJ1-1 TRBV6-6 many
TGTGCCAACAGTCCTCCGGGACAGGGCTTCCACGAGCAGTACTTC CANSPPGQGFHEQYF TRBD1 TRBJ2-7 TRBV7-9 -
TGCGCCAGCAGCTCGGACGGGGCTAGTCACTATGGCTACACCTTC CASSSDGASHYGYTF - TRBJ1-2 TRBV5-1 -
TGTGCCACCAGCAGAGATAACGGGATCGGGGGGGAAAAACTGTTTTTT CATSRDNGIGGEKLFF - TRBJ1-4 TRBV15 -
TGTGCCAGCAGCTTAGATATGAGAGCGGGAGTGTACAATGAGCAGTTCTTC CASSLDMRAGVYNEQFF TRBD2 TRBJ2-1 TRBV11-2 many
TGTGCTAGCAGCGAATATACTGCGGGACTAGCGGGAGTTCCAGATACGCAGTATTTT CASSEYTAGLAGVPDTQYF TRBD2 TRBJ2-3 TRBV7-7 -
TGTGCCAGCAGCTTTTCAGGGTTGGGCGAGCAGTACTTC CASSFSGLGEQYF - TRBJ2-7 TRBV13 many
TGCAGTGCTAGAGAACCAGAGCGGGACATCACAGATACGCAGTATTTT CSAREPERDITDTQYF - TRBJ2-3 TRBV20-1 -
TGTGCCAGTAGTCCCGGGGGGGGGCTCAATGAGCAGTTCTTC CASSPGGGLNEQFF TRBD2 TRBJ2-1 TRBV19 -
TGTGCCAGCAGTGAGGCTAGCGGGTACTACAATGAGCAGTTCTTC CASSEASGYYNEQFF TRBD2 TRBJ2-1 TRBV6-1 many
TGTGCCACCAGTGGGCGAGGAACCGGGGAGCTGTTTTTT CATSGRGTGELFF - TRBJ2-2 TRBV24-1 many
TGTGCCAGCAGCTCTGAAGGGGGAAAACTGTTTTTT CASSSEGGKLFF - TRBJ1-4 TRBV3-1 many
TGTGCCAGCAGAGCAGGGACAGGGGGCTCCTACGAGCAGTACTTC CASRAGTGGSYEQYF TRBD1 TRBJ2-7 TRBV6-2/TRBV6-3 -
TGTGCCAGCAGCCTTACTGACGGATCCAGTAACTATGGCTACACCTTC CASSLTDGSSNYGYTF - TRBJ1-2 TRBV5-6 -
TGCAGTGCCGCACTAGCAAATGAGCAGTTCTTC CSAALANEQFF - TRBJ2-1 TRBV20-1 many
TGTGCCAGCGTATCTCAAACGAACACTGAAGCTTTCTTT CASVSQTNTEAFF - TRBJ1-1 TRBV7-8 many
TGTGCCAGCAGCTCCAGAACTAAGGCTGAGCCCCAGCATTTT CASSSRTKAEPQHF - TRBJ1-5 TRBV6-1 many
TGTGCCAGCAGTTACGGACTAGCGGGAGCCAATGAGCAGTTCTTC CASSYGLAGANEQFF TRBD2 TRBJ2-1 TRBV6-2/TRBV6-3 many
TGTGCCAGCAGGACCAGCCGGAGTCCCTACGAGCAGTACTTC CASRTSRSPYEQYF - TRBJ2-7 TRBV6-1 many
TGTGCCAGCAGCTTAATTGCGGGACTGATCAATGAGCAGTTCTTC CASSLIAGLINEQFF - TRBJ2-1 TRBV7-3 many
TGTGCCAGCAGCTTCACCCAGGACCCTCATGGCTACACCTTC CASSFTQDPHGYTF - TRBJ1-2 TRBV9 -
TGTGCCAGCAGCCGATCTAGGAGCTCCTACAATGAGCAGTTCTTC CASSRSRSSYNEQFF - TRBJ2-1 TRBV13 many
TGTGCCAGTACAGGGTATCCCGGGGAGCTGTTTTTT CASTGYPGELFF - TRBJ2-2 TRBV2 -
TGCGCCAGCAGCCAAGACTCGGGTCAAGACGGCGAGCAGTACTTC CASSQDSGQDGEQYF - TRBJ2-7 TRBV5-1 many
TGTGCCAGCAGTTACTACCTAAGGGGCAGCCAAGAGACCCAGTACTTC CASSYYLRGSQETQYF - TRBJ2-5 TRBV6-6 many
TGTGCCAGCAGCTCCGGGACAGGGCACACTGAAGCTTTCTTT CASSSGTGHTEAFF TRBD1 TRBJ1-1 TRBV28 few
TGTGCCAGCAGGGGACTAGCGGTCGACAATGAGCAGTTCTTC CASRGLAVDNEQFF TRBD2 TRBJ2-1 TRBV12-3/TRBV12-4 many
TGTGCCAGCAGCTCAGAATGGGACAGGGCAGATACGCAGTATTTT CASSSEWDRADTQYF TRBD1 TRBJ2-3 TRBV3-1 many
TGCAGCGTCGACCTAGGGCAGGGCTACGAGCAGTACTTC CSVDLGQGYEQYF - TRBJ2-7 TRBV29-1 -
TGCGCCAGCAGCCCACAGGGTCGCGAGCAGTACTTC CASSPQGREQYF - TRBJ2-7 TRBV5-1 many
TGCAGTGCTAGGAACATCGGGACTAGCGCTTACAATGAGCAGTTCTTC CSARNIGTSAYNEQFF TRBD2 TRBJ2-1 TRBV20-1 -
TGTGCCAGCAGCTTAGGAGCGGGGATACAAGAGACCCAGTACTTC CASSLGAGIQETQYF TRBD2 TRBJ2-5 TRBV11-2 -
TGTGCCAGCAGTGACAGACTAGCGGGAAACAATGAGCAGTTCTTC CASSDRLAGNNEQFF TRBD2 TRBJ2-1 TRBV2 many
TGCGCCAGCAGCTCGCGGCTGGACGAGCAGTACTTC CASSSRLDEQYF - TRBJ2-7 TRBV4-1 few
TGTGCCAGCAGCCCCCGGACTAGCGGGATAACAGATACGCAGTATTTT CASSPRTSGITDTQYF TRBD2 TRBJ2-3 TRBV7-3 few
TGTGCCAGCACCCCTGGGAGATTCATCAGCTCCTACGAGCAGTACTTC CASTPGRFISSYEQYF - TRBJ2-7 TRBV7-9 many
TGTGCCTGGAGTTTTAACGGGATTAACACCGGGGAGCTGTTTTTT CAWSFNGINTGELFF - TRBJ2-2 TRBV30 -
TGTGCCATCAGTGGTCGAGCGGGAGGGGGGCATGAGCAGTTCTTC CAISGRAGGGHEQFF TRBD2 TRBJ2-1 TRBV10-3 few
TGTGCCACCGGGGCTTACATCGGCGGGGAGCTGTTTTTT CATGAYIGGELFF - TRBJ2-2 TRBV6-1 few
TGTGCCAGCATTGAAAAAGGTTCTGGGGCCAACGTCCTGACTTTC CASIEKGSGANVLTF - TRBJ2-6 TRBV28 -
TGCAGCGTTGTCTCGGGACAGGCTAACTATGGCTACACCTTC CSVVSGQANYGYTF TRBD1 TRBJ1-2 TRBV29-1 -
TGTGCCAGTAGTGTCCGGGACCAGGGGTCACCCCTCCACTTT CASSVRDQGSPLHF - TRBJ1-6 TRBV19 -
TGTGCCAGCAGCTTTAGGGGGCCCGCAGATACGCAGTATTTT CASSFRGPADTQYF TRBD1 TRBJ2-3 TRBV5-5 few
TGTGCCAGCAGCCACCTAAGAGGATCGGGGAAGAACACTGAAGCTTTCTTT CASSHLRGSGKNTEAFF - TRBJ1-1 TRBV11-2 few
TGCGCCAGCAGCTCATCGGGACAAGAAGAGACCCAGTACTTC CASSSSGQEETQYF - TRBJ2-5 TRBV5-1 -
TGCGCCAGTTCCATTTCGGTGAACACTGAAGCTTTCTTT CASSISVNTEAFF - TRBJ1-1 TRBV10-2 many
TGTGCCAGCAGCCCTCGACTAGCGGGGGACGGTGAGCAGTTCTTC CASSPRLAGDGEQFF TRBD2 TRBJ2-1 TRBV12-3/TRBV12-4 -
TGTGCCAGCAGCGTAGCAGACGGCAATGAGCAGTTCTTC CASSVADGNEQFF - TRBJ2-1 TRBV9 -